This T cell receptor (beta chain) was found in a study of monozygotic twins with inflammatory bowel disease. Overall study results and limits: Varying immunosuppressive regimens may have increased patient repertoire variability.

On this clonotype itself: What it recognizes is unknown.

One entry per CDR3 protein, without DNA, is what TCRdb gives after re-calling the 5' RACE reads. In total, the table holds a few hundred thousand distinct CDR3 sequences. The receptor was isolated from a human donor with ulcerative colitis or Crohn's disease, or a healthy co-twin of an affected twin (not recorded which). The sample was blood.

The CDR3: CASRQPGEAEAFF. This rearrangement joins TRBV2 to TRBJ1-1. This CDR3 is 13 amino acids long. Germline assignment: CDR1 SNHLY and CDR2 FYNNEI.